A selection of T cell receptor beta chains follows, all from one sample in a study of T-cell reconstitution after alpha-beta-depleted transplantation in children. MiXCR, applied by TCRdb to the PCR reads, yields one record per CDR3 protein. The sample lists 600,000 to 700,000 distinct CDR3 sequences; roughly 17% were seen once. This sample comprised PBMCs from the stem cell graft donor, obtained from the stem cell graft. These receptors were obtained from a human donor who donated a stem cell graft to a child with acute myeloid leukemia. CDR3s include the opening cysteine and the closing phenylalanine or tryptophan. The D gene is left open where the match is weak. Clone size is shown for a subset of rows, as once, few, many or a class of expanded clone.

V: TRBV5-6; D: .; size: .; length: 16; J: TRBJ2-3; CDR3: CASSLQKGLGTDTQYF; DNA: TGTGCCAGCAGCTTGCAAAAGGGGTTGGGCACAGATACGCAGTATTTT
V: TRBV15; D: .; size: .; length: 14; J: TRBJ2-2; CDR3: CTTSRDINTGELFF; DNA: TGTACCACCAGCAGGGACATTAACACCGGGGAGCTGTTTTTT
V: TRBV7-2; D: TRBD1; size: .; length: 13; J: TRBJ1-4; CDR3: CASSRGQNEKLFF; DNA: TGTGCCAGCAGCCGGGGACAGAATGAAAAACTGTTTTTT
V: TRBV7-1; D: .; size: .; length: 21; J: TRBJ2-1; CDR3: CASSSYPTGVRRTSSYNEQFF; DNA: TGTGCCAGCAGCTCATACCCGACGGGGGTCCGTCGTACGAGCTCCTACAATGAGCAGTTCTTC
V: TRBV12-3/TRBV12-4; D: .; size: few; length: 13; J: TRBJ2-3; CDR3: CASSFGVRDTQYF; DNA: TGTGCCAGCAGTTTCGGGGTACGAGATACGCAGTATTTT
V: TRBV12-3/TRBV12-4; D: .; size: many; length: 12; J: TRBJ2-5; CDR3: CASSSRRVDQYF; DNA: TGTGCCAGCAGTTCACGGAGGGTCGACCAGTACTTC
V: TRBV9; D: .; size: few; length: 15; J: TRBJ2-2; CDR3: CASSVVTANTGELFF; DNA: TGTGCCAGCAGCGTAGTCACAGCCAACACCGGGGAGCTGTTTTTT
V: TRBV13; D: .; size: many; length: 15; J: TRBJ1-5; CDR3: CASSLGLGSNQPQHF; DNA: TGTGCCAGCAGCTTAGGGTTGGGGAGCAATCAGCCCCAGCATTTT
V: TRBV30; D: .; size: few; length: 12; J: TRBJ2-5; CDR3: CAWSVGGETQYF; DNA: TGTGCCTGGAGTGTGGGAGGAGAGACCCAGTACTTC
V: TRBV2; D: .; size: .; length: 13; J: TRBJ2-1; CDR3: CASRDYNYNEQFF; DNA: TGTGCCAGCAGGGACTATAACTACAATGAGCAGTTCTTC
V: TRBV12-3/TRBV12-4; D: TRBD1; size: .; length: 16; J: TRBJ2-2; CDR3: CASSLSGTGGPGELFF; DNA: TGTGCCAGCAGTTTGTCCGGGACAGGGGGTCCCGGGGAGCTGTTTTTT
V: TRBV3-1; D: .; size: few; length: 12; J: TRBJ2-4; CDR3: CASSPSRNIQYF; DNA: TGTGCCAGCAGCCCTTCTAGGAACATTCAGTACTTC
V: TRBV7-2; D: TRBD1; size: .; length: 16; J: TRBJ1-4; CDR3: CASSWAGQGANEKLFF; DNA: TGTGCCAGCAGCTGGGCGGGACAGGGTGCTAATGAAAAACTGTTTTTT
V: TRBV25-1; D: TRBD1; size: many; length: 14; J: TRBJ1-2; CDR3: CASSGQGGNYGYTF; DNA: TGTGCCAGCAGTGGACAGGGGGGGAACTATGGCTACACCTTC
V: TRBV20-1; D: .; size: many; length: 13; J: TRBJ2-7; CDR3: CSAEVGSSYEQYF; DNA: TGCAGTGCTGAGGTTGGTAGCTCCTACGAGCAGTACTTC
V: TRBV15; D: TRBD1; size: .; length: 16; J: TRBJ2-3; CDR3: CATSRGEVTGKDTQYF; DNA: TGTGCCACCAGCAGAGGAGAGGTGACAGGGAAAGATACGCAGTATTTT
V: TRBV4-1; D: .; size: .; length: 15; J: TRBJ1-2; CDR3: CASSQPEGGLRGYTF; DNA: TGCGCCAGCAGCCAACCCGAGGGGGGTTTGAGAGGCTACACCTTC
V: TRBV12-3/TRBV12-4; D: .; size: .; length: 18; J: TRBJ1-2; CDR3: CTSCLEAGGRRVNYGYTF; DNA: TGTACCAGCTGTTTAGAAGCGGGCGGCCGACGGGTTAACTATGGCTACACCTTC
V: TRBV20-1; D: .; size: many; length: 14; J: TRBJ2-3; CDR3: CSARDTLAADTQYF; DNA: TGCAGTGCTAGAGATACGCTAGCCGCAGATACGCAGTATTTT
V: TRBV6-1; D: .; size: few; length: 15; J: TRBJ2-7; CDR3: CASSPPGLRSYEQYF; DNA: TGTGCCAGCTCGCCCCCCGGACTAAGGTCCTACGAGCAGTACTTC
V: TRBV19; D: .; size: .; length: 13; J: TRBJ1-5; CDR3: CASSHDRSQPQHF; DNA: TGTGCCAGTAGTCACGACAGAAGTCAGCCCCAGCATTTT
V: TRBV29-1; D: .; size: .; length: 14; J: TRBJ2-7; CDR3: CSVEDEGPSYEQYF; DNA: TGCAGCGTTGAAGACGAGGGTCCGTCCTACGAGCAGTACTTC
V: TRBV7-9; D: .; size: .; length: 17; J: TRBJ2-6; CDR3: CASSLASGFSGANVLTF; DNA: TGTGCCAGCAGCTTAGCGTCAGGGTTTTCCGGGGCCAACGTCCTGACTTTC
V: TRBV5-6; D: TRBD1; size: .; length: 15; J: TRBJ2-3; CDR3: CASSLRTGSIDTQYF; DNA: TGTGCCAGCAGCTTACGGACAGGGAGCATAGATACGCAGTATTTT
V: TRBV10-3; D: .; size: .; length: 14; J: TRBJ1-1; CDR3: CAISESTRAGRAFF; DNA: TGTGCCATCAGTGAGTCGACCAGGGCTGGGAGGGCTTTCTTT
V: TRBV7-2; D: .; size: .; length: 16; J: TRBJ1-5; CDR3: CASSPRTRYSNQPQHF; DNA: TGTGCCAGCAGCCCCCGAACAAGATATAGCAATCAGCCCCAGCATTTT
V: TRBV15; D: .; size: .; length: 13; J: TRBJ1-4; CDR3: CATSRDTRGKLFF; DNA: TGTGCCACCAGCAGAGATACGAGGGGAAAACTGTTTTTT
V: TRBV5-4; D: .; size: many; length: 13; J: TRBJ2-1; CDR3: CASSPQGANEQFF; DNA: TGTGCCAGCAGCCCGCAAGGGGCCAATGAGCAGTTCTTC
V: TRBV29-1; D: TRBD1; size: many; length: 12; J: TRBJ1-1; CDR3: CSGLQGRGGAFF; DNA: TGCAGCGGTTTACAGGGGCGAGGTGGAGCTTTCTTT
V: TRBV18; D: .; size: few; length: 15; J: TRBJ1-6; CDR3: CASSPFRGDNSPLHF; DNA: TGTGCCAGCTCACCCTTCAGGGGTGATAATTCACCCCTCCACTTT
V: TRBV7-2; D: .; size: few; length: 14; J: TRBJ2-7; CDR3: CASSFGSPPYEQYF; DNA: TGTGCCAGCAGCTTCGGTAGCCCTCCCTACGAGCAGTACTTC
V: TRBV7-9; D: .; size: .; length: 16; J: TRBJ2-3; CDR3: CASILLSSESTDTQYF; DNA: TGTGCCAGCATCCTTCTCTCTAGCGAGAGCACAGATACGCAGTATTTT
V: TRBV29-1; D: .; size: many; length: 13; J: TRBJ1-2; CDR3: CSVEDGSPDGYTF; DNA: TGCAGCGTTGAAGACGGATCGCCGGATGGCTACACCTTC
V: TRBV7-2; D: .; size: many; length: 15; J: TRBJ2-1; CDR3: CASSLWTDPLNEQFF; DNA: TGTGCCAGCAGCTTATGGACAGACCCTTTAAATGAGCAGTTCTTC
V: TRBV29-1; D: TRBD2; size: .; length: 15; J: TRBJ2-1; CDR3: CSVVLAGGPYNEQFF; DNA: TGCAGCGTTGTGCTAGCGGGGGGCCCGTACAATGAGCAGTTCTTC
V: TRBV6-1; D: .; size: few; length: 15; J: TRBJ2-6; CDR3: CASGAYSTGANVLTF; DNA: TGTGCCAGCGGTGCGTACAGTACTGGGGCCAACGTCCTGACTTTC
V: TRBV20-1; D: .; size: many; length: 15; J: TRBJ1-5; CDR3: CSARTGRVSNQPQHF; DNA: TGCAGTGCTAGGACGGGGCGGGTAAGCAATCAGCCCCAGCATTTT
V: TRBV20-1; D: .; size: many; length: 14; J: TRBJ2-1; CDR3: CSARGQVPYNEQFF; DNA: TGCAGTGCTAGAGGGCAGGTCCCCTACAATGAGCAGTTCTTC
V: TRBV20-1; D: .; size: many; length: 16; J: TRBJ2-1; CDR3: CSARLEQASSYNEQFF; DNA: TGCAGTGCTAGATTAGAGCAGGCGAGCTCCTACAATGAGCAGTTCTTC
V: TRBV29-1; D: TRBD1; size: many; length: 13; J: TRBJ1-2; CDR3: CSVLDRINYGYTF; DNA: TGCAGCGTCCTGGACAGGATCAACTATGGCTACACCTTC
V: TRBV5-5; D: TRBD1; size: few; length: 15; J: TRBJ2-1; CDR3: CASSSRDRYYNEQFF; DNA: TGTGCCAGCAGCTCCCGGGACAGATACTACAATGAGCAGTTCTTC
V: TRBV9; D: .; size: few; length: 15; J: TRBJ2-7; CDR3: CASSVVGTYPYEQYF; DNA: TGTGCCAGCAGCGTAGTAGGGACGTACCCCTACGAGCAGTACTTC
V: TRBV20-1; D: .; size: .; length: 16; J: TRBJ1-4; CDR3: CCARDRRHSGDEKLFF; DNA: TGCTGTGCTAGAGACCGCCGTCACAGCGGGGATGAAAAACTGTTTTTT
V: TRBV20-1; D: TRBD2; size: many; length: 17; J: TRBJ2-3; CDR3: CSATTYPRGGGTDTQYF; DNA: TGCAGTGCTACAACCTATCCGCGGGGGGGTGGCACAGATACGCAGTATTTT
V: TRBV5-6; D: TRBD1; size: .; length: 15; J: TRBJ2-2; CDR3: CASSWGQGSTGELFF; DNA: TGTGCCAGCAGCTGGGGACAGGGGAGCACCGGGGAGCTGTTTTTT
V: TRBV14; D: .; size: .; length: 15; J: TRBJ2-1; CDR3: CASSQETDRYNEQFF; DNA: TGTGCCAGCAGCCAAGAAACCGACAGATACAATGAGCAGTTCTTC
V: TRBV20-1; D: .; size: .; length: 13; J: TRBJ1-2; CDR3: CSVPQGPNYGYTF; DNA: TGCAGTGTTCCACAGGGTCCTAACTATGGCTACACCTTC
V: TRBV7-9; D: .; size: few; length: 15; J: TRBJ2-1; CDR3: CASRSPEDTNNEQFF; DNA: TGTGCCAGCAGGTCCCCCGAGGACACAAACAATGAGCAGTTCTTC
V: TRBV20-1; D: .; size: many; length: 14; J: TRBJ2-3; CDR3: CSARHGASTDTQYF; DNA: TGCAGTGCTAGACACGGCGCTAGCACAGATACGCAGTATTTT
V: TRBV29-1; D: .; size: .; length: 12; J: TRBJ1-3; CDR3: CSHKGTGNTIYF; DNA: TGCAGCCACAAAGGGACAGGAAACACCATATATTTT
V: TRBV13; D: .; size: .; length: 23; J: TRBJ2-7; CDR3: CASSYGRLALAGGHLIYSYEQYF; DNA: TGTGCCAGCAGCTATGGGCGACTAGCTTTGGCTGGGGGACATCTTATTTATTCCTACGAGCAGTACTTC
V: TRBV20-1; D: TRBD1; size: .; length: 14; J: TRBJ1-1; CDR3: CSARPMDRESEAFF; DNA: TGCAGTGCTAGACCAATGGACAGGGAGTCTGAAGCTTTCTTT
V: TRBV6-1; D: .; size: .; length: 15; J: TRBJ2-2; CDR3: CASSPTRGDTGELFF; DNA: TGTGCCAGCAGTCCTACCAGGGGAGACACCGGGGAGCTGTTTTTT
V: TRBV28; D: .; size: .; length: 15; J: TRBJ2-5; CDR3: CASSLTGGGQETQYF; DNA: TGTGCCAGCAGTCTCACAGGGGGGGGCCAAGAGACCCAGTACTTC
V: TRBV12-3/TRBV12-4; D: .; size: few; length: 15; J: TRBJ2-7; CDR3: CASSLAGGGRYEQYF; DNA: TGTGCCAGCAGTTTGGCCGGGGGCGGTAGATACGAGCAGTACTTC